This TCR beta chain came from a study of CD8 T cells in Susac syndrome. V was cut by 3 bases and J by 1 base, with 11 bases left in between. Germline CDR1 SGDLS, CDR2 YYNGEE. This CDR3 has 14 amino acids. Random hexamers served to reverse transcribe roughly 0.45 to 1 ug RNA. By means of immunoSEQ multiplex PCR, TCR beta CDR3 spanning 54 Vbeta and 13 Jbeta underwent amplification. Each CDR3 protein is one row after TCRdb ran MiXCR on the immunoSEQ multiplex PCR reads. The table has about 150,000 distinct CDR3 sequences, 94% seen once. The receptor's source is a human donor with multiple sclerosis. The sequenced sample was CD8+ T cells from PBMCs. The chain is built from TRBV9 and TRBJ2-7; possible D gene TRBD1, 6 bases. The CDR3 reads CASSAGVESYEQYF. The CDR3 coding sequence is TGTGCCAGCAGCGCAGGGGTTGAATCCTACGAGCAGTACTTC.